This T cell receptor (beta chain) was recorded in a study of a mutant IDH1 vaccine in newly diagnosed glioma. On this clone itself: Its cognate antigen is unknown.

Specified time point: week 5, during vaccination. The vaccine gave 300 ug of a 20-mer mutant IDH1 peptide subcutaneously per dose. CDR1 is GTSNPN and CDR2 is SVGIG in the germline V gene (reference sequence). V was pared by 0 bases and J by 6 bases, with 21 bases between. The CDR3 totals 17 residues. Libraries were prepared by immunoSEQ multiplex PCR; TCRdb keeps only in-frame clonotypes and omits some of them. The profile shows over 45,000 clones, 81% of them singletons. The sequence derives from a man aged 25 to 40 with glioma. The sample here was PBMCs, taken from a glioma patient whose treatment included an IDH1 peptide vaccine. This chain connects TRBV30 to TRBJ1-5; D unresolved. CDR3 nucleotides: TGTGCCTGGAGTGTAGGTCCTCGCTCTGAGGCGGTTCAGCCCCAGCATTTT. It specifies CAWSVGPRSEAVQPQHF.